The clone carrying this TCR beta chain has a handful of counts. Its target is not known. It was 5'RACE with constant-segment primers that produced the TCR alpha and TCR beta cDNA libraries, which carried sample barcodes and UMIs. TCRdb re-derived calls from the 5' RACE reads in MiXCR, one entry per CDR3 protein. This table holds hundreds of thousands of distinct CDR3 sequences, 20% to 25% found once. These data are taken from a study of T-cell memory formation after mild COVID-19. Study-wide findings and caveats: CD4+ bias marked clones expanding day 15 to 37, unlike balanced contracting clones. The study found contracting CD4+ clones mainly in CM and EM and contracting CD8+ clones in EMRA.

This CDR3 region has 16 residues. Germline V gives CDR1 SGHRS, CDR2 YFSETQ. The V and J ends lost 0 bases and 4 bases respectively, with 17 bases between them. The clonotype was recovered from a man in his late teens or twenties who had mild COVID-19 (a few samples of this study predate the infection). Cell type and time point are not known. This chain links TRBV5-1 with TRBJ2-7, with D perhaps matching TRBD1 (6 bases). The sample consisted of PBMCs or a T cell subset sorted from them (not recorded which). CDR3 nucleotide sequence: TGCGCCAGCAGCTTGGCCTATCCGGGACATGCTTACGAGCAGTACGTC. This translates into CASSLAYPGHAYEQYV.